The 10 T cell receptor beta chains below were found in one sample sequenced in a study of molecular identifiers for immune sequencing clone quantification. TCRdb reprocessed the PCR reads with MiXCR, giving one entry per CDR3 protein. The repertoire holds 85,000 to 100,000 distinct CDR3 sequences, with roughly 21% as singletons. The sequencing input was naive CD8+ T cells from blood, with Jurkat cell RNA spiked in. Subset: FACS-sorted CD8+CD4-CCR7+CD45RA+ naive T cells. Source of these receptors: a human donor in good health. Some libraries in this study had Jurkat cell RNA spiked in.

This CDR3 reads CASSSILPEQYF. In DNA, the CDR3 is TGTGCCAGCAGTTCGATACTTCCCGAGCAGTACTTC. The chain has TRBV12-3 or TRBV12-4 and TRBJ2-7; no firm D call. The CDR3 contains 12 residues. V lost 4 bases and J 6 bases, leaving 10 bases between the germline ends.

Comments on this clonotype: Possible read error: a much larger clone is one base away. The chain has TRBV6-5 and TRBJ2-5; D not certain. The CDR3 is 14 residues long. Trimming removed 2 bases at V and 4 bases at J, with 11 bases between. CDR1 and CDR2 from the germline V gene are MNHEY and SVGAGI. CDR3 residues: CASSYARGLETQYF. The CDR3 coding sequence is TGTGCCAGCAGTTACGCGAGAGGATTAGAGACCCAGTACTTC.

This clonotype appeared many times. This chain joins TRBV28 and TRBJ1-1; TRBD1 agrees at 8 bases. Trimming cost V 6 bases and J 3 bases; bases outside gene matches: 12. The germline CDR1 and CDR2 sequences are MDHEN and SYDVKM. CDR3 length equals 16 residues. Here the CDR3 reads CASRVDREGLYTEAFF. The DNA for the CDR3 is TGTGCCAGCAGGGTGGACAGGGAGGGGTTGTACACTGAAGCTTTCTTT.

This clonotype was counted many times. The V and J genes are TRBV5-1 and TRBJ2-3, with a weak D call TRBD2 (5 bases). The CDR3 has 15 residues. The V gene lost 0 bases and the J gene lost 5 bases, with 13 bases spanning the gap. CDR1 and CDR2 from the germline V gene are SGHRS and YFSETQ. The CDR3 nucleotides are TGCGCCAGCAGCTTGGAATCTAGCTATGGAGATACGCAGTATTTT. This codes for CASSLESSYGDTQYF.

Notes on this clonotype: The missing conserved phenylalanine or tryptophan at the end of this CDR3 makes a read error likely. V is TRBV24-1 and J is TRBJ2-7; 10 bases map to TRBD1. The CDR3 has 14 amino acids. The germline V gene encodes CDR1 KGHDR and CDR2 SFDVKD. J gave up 5 bases and V 5 bases, and 5 bases lay outside the gene matches. The CDR3 sequence: CATSGRDRGHEQYL. The CDR3 nucleotides are TGTGCCACCAGTGGGCGGGACAGGGGTCACGAGCAGTACCTC.

This clonotype appeared a few times. The chain is built from TRBV27 and TRBJ2-1, with D tentatively TRBD1 (6 bases). The CDR3 is made up of 13 amino acids. The germline CDR1 and CDR2 sequences are MNHEY and SMNVEV (reference sequence). V lost 3 bases and J lost 8, with 11 bases in between. The CDR3 DNA follows: TGTGCCAGCAGTTTTCAAGGGGGATATGAGCAGTTCTTC. Translated: CASSFQGGYEQFF.

This clonotype was seen ten or more times. The chain has TRBV6-6 and TRBJ1-5, with D maybe TRBD1 (6 bases). V was cut by 3 bases and J by 4 bases, with 10 bases left in between. CDR1 and CDR2 from the germline V gene are MNHNY and SVGAGI (reference sequence). CDR3 length equals 14 residues. CDR3 sequence reads: CASSYSQGNQPQHF. The CDR3, as DNA: TGTGCCAGCAGTTATTCTCAGGGGAATCAGCCCCAGCATTTT.

The V and J genes are TRBV19 and TRBJ2-5; no clear D. CDR1 and CDR2 from the germline V gene are LNHDA and SQIVND (reference sequence). The CDR3 runs to 15 residues. V lost 5 bases and J 5 bases, leaving 18 bases between the germline ends. CDR3 coding DNA: TGTGCCAGTAGTCTCGATTTTAGGGTGAAGGAGACCCAGTACTTC. Protein sequence: CASSLDFRVKETQYF.

On this clonotype: Given a much more abundant clone one base away, this may be a read error. V gene TRBV6-5 combines with J gene TRBJ1-1, with D possibly TRBD1 on 5 matching bases. CDR1 and CDR2 from the germline V gene are MNHEY and SVGAGI. There are 16 residues in the CDR3. The V end lost 3 bases, the J end lost 1 base, and 15 bases lay between the germline ends. CDR3 residues: CASSYCWDVENTEAFF. For the CDR3, the DNA is TGTGCCAGCAGTTATTGTTGGGACGTCGAGAACACTGAAGCTTTCTTT.

CDR3 region: CASSQRQGTGELFF. As DNA, the CDR3 is TGCGCCAGCAGCCAACGACAGGGGACCGGGGAGCTGTTTTTT. The genes are TRBV4-3 and TRBJ2-2; TRBD1 agrees at 8 bases. The CDR3 has 14 amino acids. J was trimmed by 5 bases and V by 2 bases; bases with no gene match: 1. Germline V CDR1 and CDR2: LGHNA, YSLEER.